This T cell receptor (beta chain) was sequenced in a study of shared clonotypes between healthy human individuals (TCRdb year 2020). In terms of the full investigation: The cohort included three men and a couple of women between 18 and 49 years of age. Per donor, three plates each were used for CD4 naive and CD4 memory, two for CD8 naive, and one for CD8 memory. Blood TCR repertoires of four to six healthy adults were deeply sequenced to estimate repertoire size and the extent of clonotype sharing between individuals. Libraries were prepared and TCR repertoires were sequenced by different laboratories using diverse techniques, in order to increase sequencing depth and limit assay-specific biases. Leukapheresis yielded between about 0.94 and 8.9 billion PBMCs per donor.

TCR CDR3 regions were amplified from genomic DNA by multiplex PCR using the deep immunoSEQ assay. Genomic DNA extracted from each cell subset was distributed evenly over all wells of several immunoSEQ 96-well plates, and each plate served as one replicate. For sorted subsets, about 200 ng genomic DNA, equal to 30,000 or so T cell genomes, was loaded into each replicate PCR. The purified libraries were quantified using a Qubit 3.0 fluorometer, sized with a Bioanalyzer 2100, and then quantified again using the KAPA Library Quantification kit. Each immunoSEQ 96-well plate was sequenced on its own single-read 150-cycle Illumina NextSeq 550 flow cell. The authors' analysis ran thus. The immunoSEQ output contained only junctional sequences without quality scores, so filtering could not match that applied to full-length reads. Sequences were annotated with PyIR, a Python wrapper for IgBLAST v1.9, and V/J genes and CDR3 were assigned using IMGT germline references. Any read was removed if the V/J assignment was weak (E-value above 1e-6), the CDR3 was missing, or the read contained stop codons, out-of-frame junctions, or ambiguous translated residues. V3J clonotypes were defined by identical inferred V gene, J gene, and CDR3 amino acid sequence. Percentage overlap between repertoires was computed as shared unique clonotypes divided by the size of the smaller repertoire. Three approaches were used to assess repertoire richness: RTK rarefaction, the Chao1 estimator, and Recon v2.1 estimates of unobserved clonotypes. For all TCRbeta clonotypes obtained by the gDNA method from a handful of donors, generation probabilities were computed with OLGA. Imported from immuneACCESS, the table was reduced by TCRdb to in-frame sequences with V and J called. These copies leave out some clones; in studies compared against another copy, an unresolved V gene accounts for under half, and the cause of the remainder is not known. For V, J and clone size, that table is used; D and trimming come from the DNA. The table for this sample lists under 2.5 million clones; around 90% of them were counted only once. Around 0.35% of the sample is taken by the ten largest.

The CDR1 and CDR2 encoded by the germline V gene are KGHSH and LQKENI. Trimming takes 2 bases from V and 2 bases from J, and the germline ends sit 15 bases apart. The CDR3 measures 17 amino acids from cysteine to phenylalanine. Solely the CDR3 DNA is kept, with 51 bases framed from the first base. Healthy HIV-negative adults with no recently reported acute infections or vaccinations were included as donors. Every donor was a Caucasian adult residing in Nashville, Tennessee, USA. CD4+ T cells were enriched by magnetic negative selection; naive cells were then positively selected on CD45RA, and the negative fraction formed the memory subset. After blood collection by leukapheresis, PBMCs were isolated using Ficoll-Histopaque density gradient centrifugation and then cryopreserved in the vapor phase of liquid nitrogen. Analytical flow cytometry was used to check the purity and quantity of every magnetically sorted T cell population. Genomic DNA was isolated from each sorted fraction and quantified by UV absorbance on a Nanodrop 2000c.

The paper's findings and limits, for the study overall: Sampling was restricted to blood, and TCR repertoires in tissue are likely to differ from TCR repertoires in blood. Naive subsets generally had larger estimated clonotype richness than memory subsets did. Pairwise subsampling indicated that sequencing depth was expected to affect the degree of clonotype sharing among donors. The small number of donors limited the genetic and exposure-history diversity represented. Compared with non-shared clonotypes, clonotypes shared by all four sorted-subset donors had higher generation probabilities. Sharing across several donors was observed for around 4.8% of naive CD4, under 4% of naive CD8, 2.3% of memory CD4, and less than 0.45% of memory CD8 clonotypes. Incomplete sequencing was indicated by rarefaction of sorted-subset datasets, despite the large sequencing depth.

Concerning this clone: The specificity of this receptor is unknown. No clone much larger than this one lies a single base away; base qualities are absent.

The sample taken for sequencing was naive CD4+ T cells from PBMCs. The cell subset or site label of this sample denotes: CD45RA+ positively selected. This TCR was sampled from a man aged 18 to 30 in good health. Some clones in this sample may be carry-over from other donors' samples. The V gene is TRBV18 and the J gene is TRBJ2-2; a tentative D call is TRBD2 (5 bases match). The CDR3 corresponds to CASSPVLASSNTGELFF. The DNA sequence follows: TGTGCCAGCTCACCAGTCTTAGCGTCTTCCAACACCGGGGAGCTGTTTTTT.